Listed below are T cell receptor beta chains from one sample, sequenced in a study of cytomegalovirus exposure and HLA in healthy donors. Clones were read by immunoSEQ multiplex PCR, and TCRdb kept only the in-frame ones, dropping some. The sample consists of more than 85,000 clones, more than 75% of them appearing once. The source material was PBMCs. These receptor sequences come from a woman in her fifties or sixties in good health and CMV-seropositive. The CDR3 runs from the conserved cysteine through the conserved F or W. The D gene is left open where the match is weak. Clone size, where shown, is once, few, many, or a class for clones that have expanded.

d_gene: TRBD1
v_gene: TRBV15
abundance: once
j_gene: TRBJ2-4
CDR3nt: TGTGCCACCAGGAGACAGGGGGACATTCAGTACTTC
CDR3aa: CATRRQGDIQYF

d_gene: TRBD1
v_gene: TRBV28
abundance: once
j_gene: TRBJ2-7
CDR3nt: TGTGCCAGCAGTTATAGTCGGGACAGGGTTGCGGCTCGCGCCGCCTACGAGCAGTACTTC
CDR3aa: CASSYSRDRVAARAAYEQYF

d_gene: .
v_gene: TRBV25-1
abundance: few
j_gene: TRBJ1-4
CDR3nt: TGTGCCAGCAGCAACAGGGTTTTCGATGAAAAACTGTTTTTT
CDR3aa: CASSNRVFDEKLFF

d_gene: TRBD1
v_gene: TRBV6-1
abundance: .
j_gene: TRBJ1-3
CDR3nt: TGTGCCAGCATCGGGACAGGGGATACTGGAAACACCATATATTTT
CDR3aa: CASIGTGDTGNTIYF

d_gene: .
v_gene: TRBV19
abundance: .
j_gene: TRBJ1-2
CDR3nt: TGTGCCAGTAAGGGGCAGGGCGGTGCTAACTATGGCTACACCTTC
CDR3aa: CASKGQGGANYGYTF

d_gene: TRBD1
v_gene: TRBV19
abundance: .
j_gene: TRBJ2-7
CDR3nt: TGTGCCAGTTCTCGGCAGGGGGCCTACGAGCAGTACTTC
CDR3aa: CASSRQGAYEQYF

d_gene: .
v_gene: TRBV7-9
abundance: .
j_gene: TRBJ2-1
CDR3nt: TGTGCCAGCAGCACTCCACCCGGGGGTTCCTACAATGAGCAGTTCTTC
CDR3aa: CASSTPPGGSYNEQFF

d_gene: .
v_gene: TRBV9
abundance: .
j_gene: TRBJ1-1
CDR3nt: TGTGCCAGCAGCGTAGTAGGGGGATCAACTGAAGCTTTCTTT
CDR3aa: CASSVVGGSTEAFF

d_gene: TRBD1
v_gene: TRBV27
abundance: .
j_gene: TRBJ1-2
CDR3nt: TGTGCCTCGGGACAGGGGGCAATCTATGGCTACACCTTC
CDR3aa: CASGQGAIYGYTF

d_gene: TRBD1
v_gene: TRBV14
abundance: .
j_gene: TRBJ2-1
CDR3nt: TGTGCCAGCAGCCAAGATCCCGGCAGGGGGACGTTCTTC
CDR3aa: CASSQDPGRGTFF

d_gene: TRBD1
v_gene: TRBV5-4
abundance: few
j_gene: TRBJ2-1
CDR3nt: TGTGCCAGCAGCTCAGGGACAGGGGCTCTTGAGCAGTTCTTC
CDR3aa: CASSSGTGALEQFF

d_gene: .
v_gene: TRBV30
abundance: few
j_gene: TRBJ2-7
CDR3nt: TGTGCCTGGAAACCCCGGGACACCGCCTACGAGCAGTACTTC
CDR3aa: CAWKPRDTAYEQYF